This T cell receptor (beta chain) is from a study of shared clonotypes between healthy human individuals. Germline CDR1 reads SQVTM; CDR2 reads ANQGSEA. The V and J ends lost 5 bases and 0 bases respectively, with 9 bases between them. This CDR3 comprises 13 residues. Here immunoSEQ multiplex PCR was the method, and the copy in TCRdb shows in-frame clones only, minus some. The table includes millions of clones, about 95% detected once. The naive CD8 population came from CD45RO-negative cells selected for CCR7, without terminally differentiated effector memory CD45RA+ cells. Healthy HIV-negative adults without recent acute infections or vaccinations served as donors.

V is TRBV29-1 and J is TRBJ2-3; D remains unclear. The sequencing sample was made of naive CD8+ T cells sorted from blood. The receptor was isolated from a man between 18 and 35 years old in good health. As DNA, the CDR3 is TGCAGCGTTTGGGGTATCAGCACAGATACGCAGTATTTT. This gives the protein CSVWGISTDTQYF.